Shown below are 5 T cell receptor beta chains from a single sample sequenced in a study of cytomegalovirus exposure and HLA in healthy donors. A multiplex PCR was run with 60 Vbeta primers and 13 Jbeta primers. Clones were read by immunoSEQ multiplex PCR, and TCRdb kept only the in-frame ones, dropping some. The sample lists roughly 150,000 clones, roughly 10% occurring once. Sequencing was done on a sample of PBMCs. These receptor sequences come from a man in his fifties or sixties in good health and CMV-seronegative.

This clone was detected a few times. The CDR3 spells CASSLGQSNQPQHF. For the CDR3, the DNA is TGTGCCAGCAGCTTGGGCCAAAGCAATCAGCCCCAGCATTTT. This rearrangement joins TRBV7-8 to TRBJ1-5, with unresolved D. The germline CDR1 and CDR2 sequences are SGHVS and FQNEAQ. The CDR3 runs to 14 residues. The V end was cut by 3 bases, the J end by 1 base, with 7 bases between.

This clone was picked up a small number of times. The chain employs TRBV11-2 and TRBJ2-1; the match to TRBD2 covers 9 bases. This CDR3 region has 18 residues. The ends lost 1 base at V and 0 bases at J; junction bases unmatched: 7. In germline, CDR1 is SGHAT, CDR2 FQNNGV. The CDR3 region has the DNA TGTGCCAGCAGCTTAGGACGAAAGCGGGAGGACTCCTACAATGAGCAGTTCTTC. Encoded protein: CASSLGRKREDSYNEQFF.

This clone showed up just a few times. The rearrangement links TRBV19 to TRBJ1-5; 8 bases match TRBD1. This CDR3 is built from 16 residues. The V gene end was trimmed by 4 bases and the J gene end by 3 bases; junction bases not matched to a gene: 8. The germline V gene encodes CDR1 LNHDA and CDR2 SQIVND (reference sequence). The CDR3 sequence: CASSTLDRGSNQPQHF. CDR3 sequence (DNA): TGTGCCAGTAGTACTCTCGACAGGGGCTCCAATCAGCCCCAGCATTTT.

The rearrangement joins TRBV7-2 to TRBJ2-1, with 8 nucleotides matching TRBD2. There are 15 residues in the CDR3. Germline V gene data show CDR1 as SGHTA and CDR2 as FQGNSA. The V segment lost 5 bases and the J segment 0 bases; nucleotides outside the gene matches: 3. The CDR3 loop reads CASSPSGGSYNEQFF. The CDR3, as DNA: TGTGCCAGCAGCCCCAGCGGGGGCTCCTACAATGAGCAGTTCTTC.

This clone was detected a few times. At one of its ends the junction is not consistent with the germline gene, which may arise from a read error. This chain connects TRBV2 to TRBJ1-2; no firm D call. From germline, CDR1 is SNHLY and CDR2 FYNNEI. CDR3 length equals 14 residues. The CDR3 here is CASSEWEGTYGYPF. CDR3 bases: TGTGCCAGCAGTGAATGGGAGGGTACCTATGGCTACCCCTTC.